The next 2 T cell receptor beta chains were all read from a single sample in a study of cytomegalovirus exposure and HLA in healthy donors. PCR primers comprised 60 Vbeta and 13 Jbeta primers. Profiled with immunoSEQ multiplex PCR; TCRdb holds only in-frame clones, not every one. The sample has tens of thousands of clones, less than 65% seen once; the top ten hold around 6.5%. Sequencing was carried out using PBMCs. Receptors originate from a woman in her twenties or thirties in good health and CMV-seronegative.

The chain links TRBV11-2 to TRBJ2-7; weak D call: TRBD1 (5 bases). V lost 5 bases to trimming and J lost 5 bases, with 22 bases between them. This CDR3 region has 16 residues. Germline V gives CDR1 SGHAT, CDR2 FQNNGV. The CDR3 sequence is CASSPRQGFVENEQYF. The DNA for the CDR3 is TGTGCCAGCAGCCCGCGGCAGGGTTTTGTTGAGAACGAGCAGTACTTC.

The J gene is TRBJ1-1, the V gene TRBV9, with D perhaps matching TRBD1 (5 bases). Germline CDR1 and CDR2: SGDLS and YYNGEE. The V end lost 0 bases, the J end lost 10 bases, and 10 bases lay between the germline ends. CDR3 length: 12 amino acids. The CDR3 loop reads CASSVVGGGAFF. The CDR3 nucleotides read TGTGCCAGCAGCGTAGTTGGGGGAGGAGCTTTCTTT.